This T cell receptor beta chain comes out of a study of CD8 T cells in Susac syndrome (dated by TCRdb to between 2018 and 2021). With regard to the full study: Whether CD8+ T cell activation and differentiation in Susac syndrome was antigen driven was tested using repertoire sequencing.

CDR3 length: 12 amino acids, cysteine to phenylalanine. Only CDR3 DNA remains: 36 bases, in frame from the first base. V and J are trimmed by 8 bases and 6 bases, and the gene matches miss 4 bases of the junction. For CDR1 and CDR2, the germline V gene lists SQVTM and ANQGSEA. Comment on this clonotype: The clone's antigen remains unknown. No base quality information exists; no much larger clone differs at one position.

RNA was extracted with the RNeasy kit and about 0.5 to 1 ug was reverse transcribed using random hexamers. The immunoSEQ multiplex PCR assay, covering 54 Vbeta and 13 Jbeta segments, was used to amplify TCR beta CDR3 regions. To correct PCR amplification bias, a synthetic template baseline was used for both primer optimization and computational correction. Under the source paper's analysis protocol: Reads were assigned to V, D and J genes according to IMGT and analyzed in immunoSEQ Analyzer, with only productive sequences retained. Clonality was computed as one minus Shannon entropy normalized by log2 of the number of productive unique sequences. For each patient and control, public and private clones were evaluated among the 100 most prevalent clones. Clones were defined as Susac-specific if absent from the healthy and MS cohorts, from 1052 published viral clones and from other ImmuneACCESS disease sequences. TCRdb cleaned the public reads at Q25 with fastp, built clones with MiXCR and kept in-frame beta chains. Merged by CDR3 protein, the rows form single entries marked with the most common genes and DNA. It is TCRdb's table, rather than the study itself, that gives the V and J calls and clone size. For this sample there are some 190,000 distinct CDR3 sequences; less than 95% appear just once. 0.085% to 0.12% of the sample comes from the top ten.

High-throughput TCR beta sequencing profiled peripheral blood CD8+ and CD4+ T cells from healthy donors, Susac syndrome patients and multiple sclerosis patients. The healthy donors served as controls matched for age and sex. Bulk CD8+ and CD4+ T cells were purified by magnetic negative isolation, whereas CD8+ TEMRA cells were enriched by FACS. Blood was collected in EDTA tubes and processed within 24 hours, with PBMCs isolated through density gradient centrifugation. PBMCs intended for TCR sequencing were cryopreserved in liquid nitrogen and thawed later in a water bath at 37 degrees C. Purity of sorted or isolated CD4+, CD8+ and CD8+ TEMRA cells was at least 90%. The research as a whole found: The study acknowledged that relatively few individuals were included in the TCR sequencing and HLA analysis.

Sequencing was performed on CD4+ T cells from PBMCs. The sequence links TRBV29-1 to TRBJ2-1; a stretch of 10 junction bases matches TRBD1. This sequence originates from a human donor in good health. The nucleotides read TGCAGCACCGGACAGGGGGGCAATGAGCAGTTCTTC. This is translated as CSTGQGGNEQFF.